This T cell receptor beta chain came from a study of CXCR3-negative and CXCR3-positive naive CD8 T cells (dated 2019 in TCRdb). Regarding the research as a whole: In total, 110 million to 150 million TRB reads were obtained, corresponding to roughly 1.5 +/- 0.3 million reads per library. Data from 11 donors, pooled across two independent experiments, went into the diversity and physicochemical repertoire analyses. For the TRBV-TRBJ cluster analysis, the naive subsets came from 5 donors, while the memory cells came from 3 donors. Beyond this particular receptor, the publication reports: Because surface CD5, which is linked to self-reactivity in mice, was comparable between the naive subsets, TCR interaction strength was also inferred from TRB CDR3 physicochemical properties. Freshly isolated PBMCs were used for most assays because CXCR3 expression went down partially after cryopreservation. Similar TRBV-TRBJ usage was shown by naive CXCR3-negative and CXCR3-positive cells from the same donor, whereas distinct patterns were shown by memory cells. Repertoire diversity was comparably high in both naive subsets but much lower in memory CD8+ T cells. Compared with CXCR3-negative naive cells, CXCR3-positive naive cells had TRB CDR3s with higher hydrophobicity (lower Kidera factor 4), lower energy, and higher strength and volume indices.

For each CD8+ T cell subset, flow sorting was done in triplicate, and 300,000 or so cells per subset went directly into RLT lysis buffer. To keep memory contaminants out, a stringent definition of naive CD8+ T cells was applied: CD45RO-CCR7+CD27+CD95-. Peripheral blood mononuclear cells were isolated from buffy coats using standard density gradient centrifugation. A FACSAria III was used to flow-sort naive CXCR3-negative and CXCR3-positive CD8+ T cells. An RNeasy Mini Kit was used to extract total RNA from the sorted cells. Points on this clonotype: Its cognate antigen has yet to be identified.

Via the germline V gene, CDR1 is MNHEY and CDR2 SVGEGT. The cysteine opens and the phenylalanine closes a CDR3 of 16 amino acids. No DNA is recorded. TCRdb lists the instrument as NextSeq 550. The Human TCR Profiling Kit (MiLaboratory) was used to prepare UMI-labeled 5' RACE TRB cDNA libraries. cDNA synthesis used the entire amount of extracted RNA, and PCR amplification then used the entire amount of cDNA produced. The libraries were made side by side, with each library going through the same number of PCR cycles. The paper's data handling went like this. About 49,000 +/- 11,000 unique UMI-labeled TRB cDNA molecules per library were extracted with MIGEC and MiXCR, with at least two reads per UMI required. An average of approximately 40,000 +/- 10,000 functional in-frame TRB CDR3 nucleotide clonotypes without stop codons was found per library. After downsampling to 5000 UMI-labeled TRB molecules per sample, diversity metrics, including normalized Shannon-Wiener and Chao1, were computed in VDJtools. VDJtools was used to calculate clonotype-size-weighted physicochemical properties of the central five CDR3 residues, namely interaction energy, strength, volume and Kidera factor 4. After reprocessing by TCRdb, each CDR3 protein sequence is one entry, and no DNA is given. TCRdb, rather than the study authors, made the V and J calls. In this sample's table one finds 120,000 or so distinct CDR3 sequences. Under 0.75% of the sample belongs to the ten largest clones.

The rearrangement combines TRBV6-2 or TRBV6-3 with TRBJ2-5; TCRdb designates TRBD1, a call that cannot be tested without DNA. The receptor was derived from a human donor in good health. Some clones in this sample may be carry-over from other donors' samples. Material: naive CXCR3+ CD8+ T cells from blood. The cell subset or site label on this specimen signifies: CD45RO-CCR7+CD27+CD95- naive CD8+ T cells expressing CXCR3 (TNR3+). The CDR3 reads as follows: CASSWARGENLETQYF.